The T cell receptor beta chain under discussion was sequenced for a study of T-cell reconstitution after alpha-beta-depleted transplantation in children. This clonotype has at least ten counts. Its specificity is unknown. The CDR3 extends over 16 amino acids. The V end lost 6 bases, the J end lost 0 bases, and 15 bases lay between the germline ends. From germline, CDR1 is LGHNA and CDR2 YSLEER. Study observations and caveats: T-cell numbers and diversity one year post-transplant derived largely from freshly generated T cells. In patients about two months after transplant, alpha-beta T cells reportedly arose from several hundred expanded graft clones.

Unique molecular identifiers tagged the TCRbeta library. TCRdb recomputed calls from the PCR reads with MiXCR, one row per CDR3 protein. The sample carries 400,000 to 450,000 distinct CDR3 sequences, around two fifths recorded once. The TCR originated in a girl between 2 and 10 years old with aplastic anemia, due to receive a stem cell transplant. This chain uses TRBV4-3 with TRBJ2-1, with D tentatively TRBD1 (6 bases). The sample here was PBMCs, taken before TCRalphabeta/CD19-depleted stem cell transplant. The CDR3 reads CASRQGSETSYNEQFF. CDR3 coding DNA: TGCGCCAGCAGACAGGGTTCGGAGACCTCCTACAATGAGCAGTTCTTC.